A single sample is the source of the 6 T cell receptor beta chains below, sequenced in a study of identical twins. TCRdb recomputed calls from the 5' RACE reads with MiXCR, one row per CDR3 protein. Of hundreds of thousands of distinct CDR3 sequences listed, about 7% were seen once; the top ten hold 3% to 4.5%. Another study also made use of these data, one on yellow fever vaccine responses in identical twins.

Sequencing was performed on memory (CD45RO+) T cells sorted from blood. The receptors derive from a woman aged 18-30 years in good health.

There are a few counts of this clonotype. The chain employs TRBV20-1 and TRBJ1-2; D is possibly TRBD1 (5 bases). Per germline, CDR1 DFQATT and CDR2 SNEGSKA (reference sequence). This CDR3 contains 11 residues. CDR3 protein: CTLSRGTGYTF. For the CDR3, the DNA is TGCACCCTCAGTAGAGGGACGGGCTACACCTTC.

The chain employs TRBV12-3 or TRBV12-4 and TRBJ1-1; perhaps TRBD1 as D (5 bases). V was shortened by 3 bases and J by 1 base, with 12 bases between the two germline ends. CDR3 length: 15 residues. Here the CDR3 reads CASSFLGATNTEAFF. CDR3 in DNA: TGTGCCAGCAGTTTTTTAGGGGCGACGAACACTGAAGCTTTCTTT.

This clonotype was counted between two and nine times. The chain employs TRBV5-1 and TRBJ2-3; D tentatively reads TRBD1 or TRBD2 (6 bases each). Deletions cut 6 bases from V and 1 base from J, with 15 bases between. CDR1 is SGHRS, CDR2 YFSETQ, per germline. The CDR3 is 15 amino acids. The CDR3 loop is CASTRGDPRTDTQYF. The CDR3 DNA sequence: TGCGCCAGCACAAGGGGGGACCCGCGCACAGATACGCAGTATTTT.

This clonotype came up a few times. The chain joins TRBV7-9 to TRBJ2-7; D not certain. Looked up from germline, CDR1 is SEHNR and CDR2 is FQNEAQ (reference sequence). This CDR3 has 13 amino acids. V was shortened by 4 bases and J by 2 bases, with 9 bases between the two germline ends. The CDR3 region is CASSSAWTYEQYF. The CDR3 DNA reads TGTGCCAGCAGCTCGGCGTGGACCTACGAGCAGTACTTC.

The sample holds many counts of this clonotype. The chain links TRBV20-1 to TRBJ2-2; D uncertain. Germline lookup yields CDR1 DFQATT and CDR2 SNEGSKA (reference sequence). V dropped 2 bases and J dropped 1 base, with 5 bases sitting between them. This CDR3 contains 13 residues. The CDR3 region has the DNA TGCAGTGCTAGACACAAGAACACCGGGGAGCTGTTTTTT. Amino acid sequence: CSARHKNTGELFF.

This clonotype was detected only a few times. J is TRBJ2-1 and V is TRBV2; weak D call: TRBD2 (7 bases). Germline-derived CDR1 and CDR2 are SNHLY and FYNNEI. Trimming removed 2 bases at V and 2 bases at J, with 13 bases between. CDR3 length: 16 amino acids. CDR3 region: CASSERGGGPYNEQFF. The CDR3 DNA reads TGTGCCAGCAGTGAAAGGGGGGGGGGCCCCTACAATGAGCAGTTCTTC. The full variable domain, in which reference TRBV2 and TRBJ2-1 provide the parts outside the CDR3, is EPEVTQTPSHQVTQMGQEVILRCVPISNHLYFYWYRQILGQKVEFLVSFYNNEISEKSEIFDDQFSVERPDGSNFTLKIRSTKLEDSAMYFCASSERGGGPYNEQFFGPGTRLTVL.